The next 9 T cell receptor beta chains were all read from a single sample in a study of shared clonotypes between healthy human individuals. The method was immunoSEQ multiplex PCR; TCRdb's version includes in-frame clones alone and lacks a portion of them. Among 2 million to 2.5 million clones listed, 92% were seen once. The specimen was naive CD4+ T cells from PBMCs. The subset here: CD45RA+ positively selected. These receptors came from a man aged 18 to 30 in good health. Some clones in this sample may be carry-over from other donors' samples.

This clone was observed once. The J gene is TRBJ2-5, the V gene TRBV6-1; D is possibly TRBD1 (5 bases). Trimming left V 6 bases short and J 7 bases short, with 12 bases between. The CDR3 length is 12 residues. CDR1 MNHNS and CDR2 SASEGT come from the germline V gene. Here the CDR3 reads CASRDSVSTQYF. The DNA for the CDR3 is TGTGCCAGCAGAGACAGTGTTTCGACCCAGTACTTC.

The V gene is TRBV7-9, the J gene TRBJ2-7, with D possibly being TRBD2 (6 bases). Between the trimmed V and J ends, which lost 1 base and 5 bases, there was a span of 21 bases. Germline CDR1 and CDR2: SEHNR and FQNEAQ (reference sequence). The CDR3 sequence is 17 residues long. The CDR3 DNA is TGTGCCAGCAGCTTAGGAAAACCGGGACGGGGGAACGACGAGCAGTACTTC. Protein: CASSLGKPGRGNDEQYF.

This clone showed up just once. The chain combines TRBV18 with TRBJ2-7; D unclear. The ends were cut back, 0 bases at V and 2 bases at J, with 11 bases in the middle. The CDR3 has 15 amino acids. The germline V gene encodes CDR1 KGHSH and CDR2 LQKENI. The CDR3 sequence is CASSPPPNPAYEQYF. For the CDR3, the DNA is TGTGCCAGCTCACCACCCCCCAACCCCGCCTACGAGCAGTACTTC.

J is TRBJ2-3 and V is TRBV7-2; a possible D gene is TRBD2 (5 bases). The germline V and J ends were trimmed by 0 bases and 5 bases, with 15 bases remaining between them. Germline V gene data show CDR1 as SGHTA and CDR2 as FQGNSA. The CDR3 is 16 amino acids. CDR3 amino acids: CASSLAYGLALDTQYF. The CDR3 region has the DNA TGTGCCAGCAGCTTAGCGTATGGACTCGCCTTAGATACGCAGTATTTT.

This chain uses TRBV15 with TRBJ2-5; possibly TRBD2 for D (5 bases). V lost 0 bases to trimming and J lost 4 bases, with 12 bases between them. The germline CDR1 and CDR2 sequences are LNHNV and YYDKDF (reference sequence). The CDR3 runs to 15 residues. CDR3 protein: CATSRDLLVVETQYF. DNA for the CDR3: TGTGCCACCAGCAGAGATCTACTAGTCGTAGAGACCCAGTACTTC.

The genes are TRBV19 and TRBJ2-1; 8 bases line up with TRBD2. V shed 7 bases, J shed 10 bases, and the junction held 18 bases outside the gene matches. Germline lookup yields CDR1 LNHDA and CDR2 SQIVND (reference sequence). The CDR3 totals 16 residues. CDR3 DNA sequence: TGTGCCAGTACCACCTTAGGGAGCGGGAGTTTCGGCGAGCAGTTCTTC. It codes for CASTTLGSGSFGEQFF.

Concerning this clone: Mismatch with germline at one junction end may stem from a read error. The J gene is TRBJ2-3, the V gene TRBV9; D is ambiguous. From germline, CDR1 is SGDLS and CDR2 YYNGEE. This CDR3 region has 13 residues. The CDR3 DNA reads TGTGCCAGCAGCGTAGCCCTCCAGGAGCCTCCGTGTTTT. As protein: CASSVALQEPPCF.

The DNA for the CDR3 is TGTGCCAGCAGTACCCTACTCTGTTTCCGGAACACAGATACGCAGTATTTT. It yields the protein CASSTLLCFRNTDTQYF. The rearrangement links TRBV6-7 to TRBJ2-3; D call uncertain. TRBV6-7 is marked as an open reading frame, function uncertain. Trimming shortened V by 5 bases and J by 2 bases, and 20 bases separated the two germline ends. The CDR3 totals 17 residues.

V gene TRBV28 combines with J gene TRBJ2-7; 8 nucleotides agree with TRBD1. Unmatched junction bases numbered 5, after V lost 3 bases and J lost 1 base. Germline assignment: CDR1 MDHEN and CDR2 SYDVKM. There are 15 residues in the CDR3. CDR3 nucleotides: TGTGCCAGCAGTTTGCTGGGACAGGTATCCTACGAGCAGTACTTC. This encodes CASSLLGQVSYEQYF.